A selection of T cell receptor beta chains follows, all from one sample in a study of OX40 agonist ivuxolimab in advanced cancers. Clones were read by immunoSEQ multiplex PCR, and TCRdb kept only the in-frame ones, dropping some. This sample yields under 75,000 clones, of which approximately 90% are seen a single time; about 0.63% belongs to the top ten. The starting material was CD4+ or CD8+ T cells sorted from blood, obtained in a trial of the OX40 agonist ivuxolimab. These receptors were taken from an adult with an advanced solid tumor such as melanoma, head and neck, liver or kidney cancer. The CDR3 runs from the conserved cysteine through the conserved F or W. D genes are given only for firm matches. Some rows mark clone size as missing; the rest say once, few, many or name a class of expanded clone.

cdr3_length,v_call,d_call,clone_size,j_call,cdr3_nt,cdr3_aa
12,TRBV19,TRBD1,-,TRBJ1-3,TGTGCCAGCCAGGGGGCTGGAAACACCATATATTTT,CASQGAGNTIYF
14,TRBV28,-,once,TRBJ2-3,TGTGCCAGCAGTCCCCGTGGGCCCACAGATACGCAGTATTTT,CASSPRGPTDTQYF
17,TRBV28,TRBD1,-,TRBJ1-4,TGTGCCAGCAGTCCGGGGGACAGGGTGAAAGCTAATGAAAAACTGTTTTTT,CASSPGDRVKANEKLFF
18,TRBV7-8,-,once,TRBJ2-7,TGTGCCAGCAGCGTCCTATTAGGGGGGGGACCGAGCTCCTACGAGCAGTACTTC,CASSVLLGGGPSSYEQYF
12,TRBV29-1,-,medium-sized,TRBJ2-7,TGCAGCGTTAGGGACGGGGTCCGGGAGCAGTACTTC,CSVRDGVREQYF
15,TRBV7-9,-,-,TRBJ2-2,TGTGCCAGCAGCTCCACTGAAGGGATCACCGGGGAGCTGTTTTTT,CASSSTEGITGELFF
16,TRBV10-2,-,-,TRBJ2-1,TGCGCCAGCAGCTCAGGGGCGCGACTCGCTGACATCGAGCAGTTCTTC,CASSSGARLADIEQFF
17,TRBV21-1,-,-,TRBJ2-7,TGTGCCAGCAGCGACGGATATAGACAGGGTACAGGAGGCGAGCAGTACTTC,CASSDGYRQGTGGEQYF
14,TRBV18,-,-,TRBJ2-7,TGTGCCAGCTCGACTGGACAGAGCTCCTACGAGCAGTACTTC,CASSTGQSSYEQYF
11,TRBV2,-,-,TRBJ2-1,TGTGCCAGTAGCGGCTACAATGAGCAGTTCTTC,CASSGYNEQFF
14,TRBV5-1,TRBD2,-,TRBJ2-2,TGCGCCAGCTCCTGGACTAGCGGAACCGGGGAGCTGTTTTTT,CASSWTSGTGELFF
14,TRBV19,-,-,TRBJ2-7,TGTGCCAGTAGTTCTCGGGGGCCACCCTACGAGCAGTACTTC,CASSSRGPPYEQYF
12,TRBV19,-,-,TRBJ1-5,TGTGCCAGTTCCGGACAGCGCAGGGAGGCTTATTTT,CASSGQRREAYF
16,TRBV23-1,TRBD1,-,TRBJ2-7,TGCGCCAGCAGTCAGACGACAGGGAAAAGGGCCTACGAGCAGTACTTC,CASSQTTGKRAYEQYF
14,TRBV10-1,TRBD2,-,TRBJ2-1,TGCGCCAGCAGCCCGAGCGGGAGCTGGAATGAGCAGTTCTTC,CASSPSGSWNEQFF
14,TRBV7-7,TRBD2,-,TRBJ2-5,TGTGCTAGCAGCCCGCGCGGGACTAGCGGGACCCAGTACTTC,CASSPRGTSGTQYF
16,TRBV18,TRBD1,few,TRBJ2-3,TGTGCCAGCTCACAAATTCGGGACAGGGTTTCAGATACGCAGTATTTT,CASSQIRDRVSDTQYF
14,TRBV19,TRBD2,-,TRBJ2-5,TGTGCCAGTAATGAGGCGGGAGCAAAAGAGACCCAGTACTTC,CASNEAGAKETQYF
16,TRBV2,TRBD2,-,TRBJ2-1,TGTGCCAGCAGGAGGAATAGCGGGAGCTCCTACAATGAGCAGTTCTTC,CASRRNSGSSYNEQFF
15,TRBV6-5,TRBD1,few,TRBJ2-2,TGTGCCAGCAGTACCGGGACAGGAAACACCGGGGAGCTGTTTTTT,CASSTGTGNTGELFF
11,TRBV28,-,-,TRBJ2-3,TGTGCCAGCAGTTTGGGCGATACGCAGTATTTT,CASSLGDTQYF
15,TRBV27,TRBD2,-,TRBJ2-2,TGTGCCAGCAGTTTTAGCGGGGCCTACACCGGGGAGCTGTTTTTT,CASSFSGAYTGELFF
14,TRBV4-2,-,-,TRBJ1-2,TGTGCCAGCAGACAGACAGTTAATAACTATGGCTACACCTTC,CASRQTVNNYGYTF
13,TRBV4-1,TRBD1,-,TRBJ1-2,TGCGCCAGCAGAATAATGCAGGGGGTCGGCTACACCTTC,CASRIMQGVGYTF
14,TRBV5-1,-,-,TRBJ1-2,TGCGCCAGCAGCTTGGGCCAGGCCAACTATGGCTACACCTTC,CASSLGQANYGYTF
14,TRBV7-9,-,-,TRBJ1-4,TGTGCCAGCAGCTTTTCTTCAGGAAATGAAAAACTGTTTTTT,CASSFSSGNEKLFF
15,TRBV4-1,-,-,TRBJ2-7,TGCGCCAGCAGCCACCCCTCCGGGAGATCCTACGAGCAGTACTTC,CASSHPSGRSYEQYF
17,TRBV5-1,-,once,TRBJ2-7,TGCGCCAGCAGCTTGACCCCAGTGGGGGTAGGATCCTACGAGCAGTACTTC,CASSLTPVGVGSYEQYF
14,TRBV30,-,-,TRBJ2-7,TGTGCCTGGACGGACTATCCCAGCTCCTACGAGCAGTACTTC,CAWTDYPSSYEQYF